The sequence of this TCR beta chain was determined in a study of blood T cell repertoires in COVID-19. Study at large: Specimens from acute and convalescent COVID-19 originated in the United States, Italy and Spain.

Participant ages covered 18 to 89 years across some 25 US areas. Repertoires were generated with immunoSEQ multiplex PCR, while TCRdb's copy carries only in-frame clones and drops some. The profile shows 350,000 to 400,000 clones, roughly 90% of them singletons. The trim removed 5 bases at V and 8 bases at J, leaving 13 bases unmatched. The CDR3 covers 16 residues. Germline-derived CDR1 and CDR2 are LGHNA and YSLEER. Material for sequencing was PBMCs or T cells enriched from blood (not recorded which). The receptor was derived from a woman in her thirties or forties who had been exposed to COVID-19. The J gene is TRBJ1-2, the V gene TRBV4-3, with 11 bases aligning to TRBD1. CDR3 sequence (DNA): TGCGCCAGCAGCTTAACACCGGGACAGGGGGTAGGCGGCTACACCTTC. Residues: CASSLTPGQGVGGYTF.